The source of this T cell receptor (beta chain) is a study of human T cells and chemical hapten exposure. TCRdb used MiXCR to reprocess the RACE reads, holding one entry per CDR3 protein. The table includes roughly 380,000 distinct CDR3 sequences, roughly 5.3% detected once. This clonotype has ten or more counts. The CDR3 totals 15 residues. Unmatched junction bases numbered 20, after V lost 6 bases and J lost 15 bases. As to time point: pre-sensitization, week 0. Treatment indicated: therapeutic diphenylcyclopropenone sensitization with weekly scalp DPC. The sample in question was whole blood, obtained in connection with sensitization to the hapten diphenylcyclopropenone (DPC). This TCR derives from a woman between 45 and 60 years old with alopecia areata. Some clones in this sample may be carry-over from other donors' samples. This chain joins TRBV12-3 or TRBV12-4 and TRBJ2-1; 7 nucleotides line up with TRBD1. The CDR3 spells CASSPSLTGTAGGFF. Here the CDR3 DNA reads TGTGCCAGCAGCCCCTCCCTGACGGGCACTGCAGGGGGGTTCTTC.